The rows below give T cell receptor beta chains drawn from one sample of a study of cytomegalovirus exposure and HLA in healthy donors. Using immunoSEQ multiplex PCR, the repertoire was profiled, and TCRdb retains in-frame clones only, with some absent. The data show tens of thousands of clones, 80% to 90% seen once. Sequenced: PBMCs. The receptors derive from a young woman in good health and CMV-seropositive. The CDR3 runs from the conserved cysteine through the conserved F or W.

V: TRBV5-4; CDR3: CASSFVPSGSFFEQFF
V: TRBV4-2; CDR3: CASSQGSTGSYSNQPQHF
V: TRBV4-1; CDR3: CASSPHPDRGSYEQYF
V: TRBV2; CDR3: CASRDRTYNEQFF
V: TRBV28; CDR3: CASADYEQYF
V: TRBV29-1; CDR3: CSASLAGDYNEQFF
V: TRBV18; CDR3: CASSTIPRANYEQYF
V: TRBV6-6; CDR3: CASSYSGQSGNTIYF
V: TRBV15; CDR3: CATSRTSGANTGELFF
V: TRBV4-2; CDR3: CASSIARSGAYEQYF
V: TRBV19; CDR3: CASSLSSGSAGYEQYF
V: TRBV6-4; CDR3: CASSGTSGSNEQFF
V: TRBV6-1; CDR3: CASSEATAGPVDEQFF
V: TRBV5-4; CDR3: CASTQSQATFYGYTF
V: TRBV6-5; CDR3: CASTTGFYGEQYF
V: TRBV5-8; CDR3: CASSLPGTGVADEQYF
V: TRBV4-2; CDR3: CASSQGGGDTQYF
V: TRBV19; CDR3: CASSIDYSYNEQFF
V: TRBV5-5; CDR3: CASSTHHGQVYEQYF
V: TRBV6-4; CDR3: CASSDSGEGGVLTF
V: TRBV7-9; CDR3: CASSLSGNSYNEQFF
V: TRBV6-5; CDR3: CASRRGSSSYNEQFF
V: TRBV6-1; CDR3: CASTPEGGVYEQYF
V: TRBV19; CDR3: CASSIEPQRNTEAFF
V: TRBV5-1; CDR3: CASSLGVGGQVTSPLHF
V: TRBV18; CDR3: CASSPRGLIAEAFF
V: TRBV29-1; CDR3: CSVGGSSYNEQFF
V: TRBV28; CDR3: CASSTREETSTDTQYF
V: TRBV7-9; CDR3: CASCPSGRGVAPQHF
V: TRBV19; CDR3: CATRPGATPDNEQFF
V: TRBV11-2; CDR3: CASSLETGLAFF
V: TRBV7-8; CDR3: CASSSNRGGTGELFF
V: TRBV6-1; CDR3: CASRGQSSYEQYF
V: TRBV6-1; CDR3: CASSASKITDTQYF
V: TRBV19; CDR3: CASSITGQTNTEAFF
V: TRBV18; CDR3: CASSLGQGGTGELFF
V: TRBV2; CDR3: CASELAEFPYEQYF